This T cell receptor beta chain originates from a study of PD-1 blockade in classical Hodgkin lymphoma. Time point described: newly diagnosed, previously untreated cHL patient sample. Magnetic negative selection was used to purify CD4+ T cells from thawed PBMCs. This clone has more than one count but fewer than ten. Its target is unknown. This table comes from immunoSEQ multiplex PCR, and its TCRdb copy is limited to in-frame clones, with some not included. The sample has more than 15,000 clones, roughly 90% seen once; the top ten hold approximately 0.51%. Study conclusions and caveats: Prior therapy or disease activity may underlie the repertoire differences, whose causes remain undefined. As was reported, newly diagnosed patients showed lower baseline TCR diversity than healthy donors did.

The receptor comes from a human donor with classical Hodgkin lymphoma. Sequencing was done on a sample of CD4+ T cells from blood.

The CDR3 region is CASSAAGEGADTQYF. CDR3 DNA sequence: TGTGCCAGCAGTGCAGCGGGAGAGGGCGCAGATACGCAGTATTTT. The chain combines TRBV6-4 with TRBJ2-3; TRBD2 agrees at 8 bases. The germline V gene encodes CDR1 MRHNA and CDR2 SNTAGT. V dropped 4 bases and J dropped 4; count of bases not matched to a gene: 7. This CDR3 is 15 amino acids long.